This T cell receptor (beta chain) is drawn from a study of graft-versus-host responses after intestinal transplantation. Study at large: Among the recipients, all got anti-thymocyte globulin induction and then tacrolimus and steroids for around three years.

Sequencing used immunoSEQ multiplex PCR; TCRdb keeps in-frame clones, though not all of them. The top ten hold over 0.95% of the sample, which has about 100,000 clones, over 75% seen once. As regards this clone: Its antigen remains unidentified.

Germline loops: CDR1 SGHDT, CDR2 YYEEEE. This CDR3 is built from 14 residues. Trimming shortened V by 4 bases and J by 3 bases, and 13 bases separated the two germline ends. The receptor was derived from a human donor who was the organ donor for an intestinal transplant. The chain is built from TRBV5-6 and TRBJ1-1, with D perhaps matching TRBD1 (5 bases). The specimen comprised unstimulated CD4+ T cells sorted from spleen or lymph node cells, sampled before transplant. The CDR3 bases are TGTGCCAGCAGCCCCCTGGGGGTAGACACTGAAGCTTTCTTT. Protein product: CASSPLGVDTEAFF.